This TCR beta chain was recovered during a study of blood T cell repertoires in COVID-19 (dated by TCRdb to about 2020). Regarding the complete study: Collaborator samples came from the United States, Italy and Spain and covered acute and convalescent phases of COVID-19. HLA class I and class II types, where available, came from metadata supplied by the sample provider rather than from assay-based typing. The samples were drawn from the first 160 participants of the ongoing ImmuneRACE study and from over 950 subjects provided by 6 global collaborators. Nearly every sample came with metadata listing a de-identified subject ID, COVID-19 status, age in years and sex. Deeply sampled blood TCRbeta repertoires from subjects exposed to, actively infected with, or recovered from COVID-19 were included in the dataset. The prospective study material was composed of cDNA or gDNA derived from T cells, B-cell-depleted T cells, or PBMCs. The repertoires were made available in a free public database intended to serve as a resource for research on the immune response to SARS-CoV-2.

TCRbeta CDR3 regions were amplified from genomic DNA using the immunoSEQ Assay, a bias-controlled multiplex PCR. In the authors' own workflow: Nucleated cell counts per sample were estimated from amplification of reference gene primers within the assay. Sequence reads were collapsed and filtered to measure the absolute abundance of every unique TCRbeta CDR3 rearrangement. For each sample, productive Simpson clonality was calculated as the square root of Simpson's diversity index across productive rearrangements. TCRdb retrieved this table from immuneACCESS and kept in-frame rearrangements only. Not all clones are present; in checked studies, unresolved V genes account for under half, and no reason is known for the remainder. V, J and clone size are those of that table, while D and trimming were read from the DNA. The sample table records 250,000 or so clones; about 80% of these occur just once. The ten largest clonotypes hold 3% to 3.5% of the sample.

Collaborating institutions collected whole blood in K2EDTA tubes following their own protocols. For TCRbeta analysis, collaborators shipped samples as frozen whole blood, isolated PBMCs, or DNA extracted from either of those sample types. Overall study results and their limits: Clinical and demographic metadata were provided uncurated, with the amount varying by source and participant.

Details on this clone: This clone's antigen is unknown. Qualities for individual bases were not recorded, and no much larger clone is one base off.

CDR1 and CDR2 are drawn from the germline V gene (reference sequence): SGHNT, YYREEE. At the junction V is shortened by 3 bases and J by 8 bases; bases outside the gene matches: 7. The CDR3 has 15 amino acids, counting the end cysteine and phenylalanine. Only CDR3 DNA remains: 45 bases, in frame from the first base. The TCR comes from a woman at least 80 years old with acute or convalescent COVID-19. The sequencing sample was made of peripheral blood. The chain is assembled from TRBV5-4 and TRBJ2-7; 14 nucleotides in the junction match TRBD2. The CDR3 amino acid sequence is: CASSSTGLAGDKQYF. The bases are TGTGCCAGCAGCTCGACGGGACTAGCGGGAGACAAGCAGTACTTC.